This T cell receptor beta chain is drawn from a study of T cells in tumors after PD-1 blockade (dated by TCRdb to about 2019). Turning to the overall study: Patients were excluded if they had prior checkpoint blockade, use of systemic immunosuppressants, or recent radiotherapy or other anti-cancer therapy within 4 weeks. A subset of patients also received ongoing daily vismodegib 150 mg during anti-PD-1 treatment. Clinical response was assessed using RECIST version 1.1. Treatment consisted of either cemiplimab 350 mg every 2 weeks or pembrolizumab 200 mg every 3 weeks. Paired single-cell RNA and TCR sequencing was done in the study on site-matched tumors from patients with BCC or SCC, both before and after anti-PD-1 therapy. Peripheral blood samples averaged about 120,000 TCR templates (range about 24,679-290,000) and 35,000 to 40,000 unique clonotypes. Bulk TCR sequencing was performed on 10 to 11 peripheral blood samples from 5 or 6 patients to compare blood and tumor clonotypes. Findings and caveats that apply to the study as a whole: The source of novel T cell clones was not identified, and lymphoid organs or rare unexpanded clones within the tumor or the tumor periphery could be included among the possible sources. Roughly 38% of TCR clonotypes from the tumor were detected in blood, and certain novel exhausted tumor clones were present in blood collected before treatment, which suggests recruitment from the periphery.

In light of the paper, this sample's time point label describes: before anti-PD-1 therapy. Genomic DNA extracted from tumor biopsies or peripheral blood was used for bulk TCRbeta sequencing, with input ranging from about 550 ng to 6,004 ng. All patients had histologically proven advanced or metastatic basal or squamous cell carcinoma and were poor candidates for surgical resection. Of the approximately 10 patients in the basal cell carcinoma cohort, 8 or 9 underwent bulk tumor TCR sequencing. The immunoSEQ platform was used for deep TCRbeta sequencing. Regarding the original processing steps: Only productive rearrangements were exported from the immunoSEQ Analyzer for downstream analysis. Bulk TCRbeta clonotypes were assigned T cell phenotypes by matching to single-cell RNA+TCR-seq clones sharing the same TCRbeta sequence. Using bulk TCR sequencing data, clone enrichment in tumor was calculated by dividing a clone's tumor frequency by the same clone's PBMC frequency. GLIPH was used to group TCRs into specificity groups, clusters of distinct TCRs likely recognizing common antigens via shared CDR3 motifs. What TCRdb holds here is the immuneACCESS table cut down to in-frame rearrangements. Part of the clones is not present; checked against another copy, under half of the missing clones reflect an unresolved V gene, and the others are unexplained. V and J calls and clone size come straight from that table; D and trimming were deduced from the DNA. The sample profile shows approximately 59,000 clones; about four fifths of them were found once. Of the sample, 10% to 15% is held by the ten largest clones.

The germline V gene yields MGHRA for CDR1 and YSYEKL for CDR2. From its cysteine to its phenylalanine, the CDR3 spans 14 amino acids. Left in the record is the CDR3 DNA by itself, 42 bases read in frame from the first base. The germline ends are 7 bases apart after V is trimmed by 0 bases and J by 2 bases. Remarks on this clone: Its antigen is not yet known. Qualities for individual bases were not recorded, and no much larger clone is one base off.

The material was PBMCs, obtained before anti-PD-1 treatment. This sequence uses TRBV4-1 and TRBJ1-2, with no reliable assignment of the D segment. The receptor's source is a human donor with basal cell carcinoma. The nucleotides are TGCGCCAGCAGCCAAGACAGGCAGAACTATGGCTACACCTTC. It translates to CASSQDRQNYGYTF.